Below are 25 T cell receptor beta chains sequenced from a single sample in a study of blood T cell repertoires in COVID-19 (dated by TCRdb to the early 2020s). The method behind the library was the immunoSEQ multiplex PCR assay. TCRdb's version of the immuneACCESS table is confined to in-frame rearrangements and falls short of the full clone set. An unresolved V gene accounts for under half of the shortfall where checked; the remainder is of unknown origin. The sample table lists about 100,000 clones, 81% of them with a count of one. 4.4% of the sample is in the top ten clones. The sequenced material came from peripheral blood. The receptor set was obtained from a man between 60 and 75 years old with acute or convalescent COVID-19.

The chain links TRBV5-1 to TRBJ2-3; a possible D gene is TRBD2 (5 bases). Germline CDR1 reads SGHRS; CDR2 reads YFSETQ. CDR3 length: 16 amino acids. V was pared by 2 bases and J by 4 bases, with 17 bases between. CDR3 protein: CASSLLPLLGADTQYF. The CDR3 coding sequence is TGCGCCAGCAGCTTACTACCCCTCCTCGGGGCAGATACGCAGTATTTT.

The chain has TRBV6-5 and TRBJ2-1, with D possibly TRBD2 on 6 matching bases. Germline loops: CDR1 MNHEY, CDR2 SVGAGI. The CDR3 spans 13 residues. With 0 bases removed from V and 8 bases from J, the gap between germline ends came to 8 bases. DNA of the CDR3: TGTGCCAGCAGTTACTCGGGGGGTCATGAGCAGTTCTTC. As protein: CASSYSGGHEQFF.

This clone was recorded once. The CDR3 coding sequence is TGTGCCAGCTCACAGAGACAGGTTATCGATACGCAGTATTTT. This sequence encodes CASSQRQVIDTQYF. The rearrangement links TRBV18 to TRBJ2-3, with D possibly TRBD1 on 6 matching bases. Looked up from germline, CDR1 is KGHSH and CDR2 is LQKENI. This CDR3 comprises 14 residues. V was clipped by 4 bases and J by 6 bases, with 14 bases between them.

In this sample, this clone turned up once. The chain has TRBV19 and TRBJ1-5; no firm D call. Between the trimmed V and J ends, which lost 6 bases and 2 bases, there was a span of 5 bases. The CDR3 extends over 12 amino acids. Germline V gene sequence: CDR1 LNHDA, CDR2 SQIVND (reference sequence). The CDR3 reads CASRVGNQPQHF. Here the CDR3 DNA reads TGTGCCAGTAGGGTAGGCAATCAGCCCCAGCATTTT.

The chain joins TRBV5-6 to TRBJ1-2, with a tentative D call TRBD1 (6 bases). CDR3 size: 13 residues. V dropped 4 bases and J dropped 8 bases, with 15 bases sitting between them. Germline V gene data show CDR1 as SGHDT and CDR2 as YYEEEE. The CDR3 DNA sequence: TGTGCCAGCAGCCCCGGACAGTGGGGCGGCTACACCTTC. Translation gives CASSPGQWGGYTF.

This clone was picked up one time. The chain recombines TRBV19 with TRBJ1-5; a weak D match, TRBD1 (6 bases). This CDR3 region has 14 residues. V was clipped by 6 bases and J by 5 bases, with 14 bases between them. Germline CDR1 LNHDA, CDR2 SQIVND (reference sequence). In DNA form, the CDR3 reads TGTGCCAGTAGGGGCCGGGACATATATCAGCCCCAGCATTTT. Protein: CASRGRDIYQPQHF.

The V and J genes are TRBV16 and TRBJ2-3; 13 nucleotides line up with TRBD2. The CDR3 spans 16 residues. CDR1 and CDR2 (germline): KGHSY, FQNENV. J was trimmed by 2 bases and V by 6 bases; bases with no gene match: 5. CDR3 sequence: CASSSGTSGDTDTQYF. In nucleotides, the CDR3 is TGTGCCAGCAGTTCCGGGACTAGCGGGGACACAGATACGCAGTATTTT.

This clone showed up just a few times. The chain uses TRBV12-3 or TRBV12-4 and TRBJ2-7; D gene ambiguous. The CDR3 totals 13 residues. Trimming pared 3 bases from V and 2 bases from J, leaving 8 bases between. DNA of the CDR3: TGTGCCAGCAGTTTGGCTCTGACCTACGAGCAGTACTTC. Protein sequence: CASSLALTYEQYF.

The rearrangement links TRBV11-1 to TRBJ2-1; 7 bases agree with TRBD2. V shed 4 bases, J shed 7 bases, and the junction held 7 bases outside the gene matches. The length of the CDR3 is 14 residues. Per germline, CDR1 SGHAT and CDR2 FQDESV (reference sequence). For the CDR3, the DNA is TGTGCCAGCAGCTGGGGGGGTCTGTGGAATGAGCAGTTCTTC. Protein sequence: CASSWGGLWNEQFF.

The J gene is TRBJ1-2, the V gene TRBV2, with 7 bases matching TRBD1. V lost 6 bases, J lost 1 base, and 2 bases stayed unmatched. The CDR3 is 13 residues long. Germline V gene sequence: CDR1 SNHLY, CDR2 FYNNEI. Here the CDR3 DNA reads TGTGCCAGCAGCCGGGACAGTAACTATGGCTACACCTTC. This gives the protein CASSRDSNYGYTF.

V gene TRBV9 combines with J gene TRBJ2-2, with D unresolved. Between the trimmed V and J ends, which lost 4 bases and 5 bases, there was a span of 9 bases. Germline-derived CDR1 and CDR2 are SGDLS and YYNGEE. The CDR3 totals 13 residues. CDR3 bases: TGTGCCAGCAGCCCTACTTCAACCGGGGAGCTGTTTTTT. It translates to CASSPTSTGELFF.

For the CDR3, the DNA is TGTGCCAGCTCAAACTCGGGAGGGGAGCTGTTTTTT. Its translation: CASSNSGGELFF. This chain links TRBV18 with TRBJ2-2; possibly TRBD2 for D (5 bases). In germline, CDR1 is KGHSH, CDR2 LQKENI. V gave up 5 bases and J gave up 8 bases, with 9 bases separating them. The CDR3 runs 12 residues.

The genes are TRBV28 and TRBJ1-1, with 8 bases identical to TRBD1. With 4 bases clipped from V and 4 bases from J, the junction kept 11 bases outside the gene matches. There are 16 residues in the CDR3. From germline, CDR1 is MDHEN and CDR2 SYDVKM. The CDR3 reads CASSSNGQGGGTEAFF. The CDR3 DNA is TGTGCCAGCAGTTCTAATGGACAGGGAGGGGGCACTGAAGCTTTCTTT. The full variable domain, with the rest looked up from reference TRBV28 and TRBJ1-1, is DVKVTQSSRYLVKRTGEKVFLECVQDMDHENMFWYRQDPGLGLRLIYFSYDVKMKEKGDIPEGYSVSREKKERFSLILESASTNQTSMYLCASSSNGQGGGTEAFFGQGTRLTVV.

The chain joins TRBV28 to TRBJ1-1; tentatively, D is TRBD1 (6 bases). The CDR3 spans 18 residues. V lost 1 base and J lost 7, with 25 bases in between. CDR1 is MDHEN, CDR2 SYDVKM, per germline. The CDR3 nucleotides read TGTGCCAGCAGTTTATTCAAGGCGGGGGCCCGTTTATTTCGTGAAGCTTTCTTT. It specifies CASSLFKAGARLFREAFF.

The J gene is TRBJ1-3, the V gene TRBV10-3, with a tentative D call TRBD1 (5 bases). CDR3 size: 14 residues. V lost 0 bases and J lost 8, with 11 bases in between. The V gene's germline CDR1 is ENHRY and CDR2 SYGVKD. The CDR3, as DNA: TGTGCCATCAGTGAGTCGGCAGGGTGGGACACCATATATTTT. Its translation: CAISESAGWDTIYF.

CDR3 residues: CASSPGHSYEQYF. CDR3 nucleotide sequence: TGTGCCAGCAGTCCGGGACATTCCTACGAGCAGTACTTC. This chain uses TRBV5-6 with TRBJ2-7; possibly TRBD1 for D (6 bases). The CDR3 runs to 13 residues. The germline V and J ends were trimmed by 5 bases and 1 base, with 10 bases remaining between them. From germline, CDR1 is SGHDT and CDR2 YYEEEE.

This chain joins TRBV11-2 and TRBJ1-2; tentatively, D is TRBD1 (5 bases). The CDR3 has 14 residues. Germline CDR1 and CDR2: SGHAT and FQNNGV. V lost 7 bases and J lost 3, with 15 bases in between. CDR3 region: CASKISQGDYGYTF. CDR3 DNA sequence: TGTGCCAGCAAAATCTCTCAGGGTGACTATGGCTACACCTTC.

The table lists this clone with a few counts. The rearrangement uses TRBV7-2 and TRBJ1-3; 7 bases line up with TRBD1. The germline V gene has CDR1 SGHTA and CDR2 FQGNSA. V lost 4 bases and J lost 8; bases outside the gene matches: 8. The CDR3 runs 14 residues. CDR3 residues: CASSSQGVVDTIYF. The CDR3 DNA is TGTGCCAGCAGCTCGCAGGGGGTCGTGGACACCATATATTTT. Based on the CDR3 plus reference TRBV7-2 and TRBJ1-3, the full variable domain is GAGVSQSPSNKVTEKGKDVELRCDPISGHTALYWYRQSLGQGLEFLIYFQGNSAPDKSGLPSDRFSAERTGGSVSTLTIQRTQQEDSAVYLCASSSQGVVDTIYFGEGSWLTVV.

This chain links TRBV6-2 or TRBV6-3 with TRBJ2-5; no clear D gene. The germline V gene encodes CDR1 MNHEY and CDR2 SVGEGT. The V gene lost 0 bases and the J gene lost 5 bases, with 10 bases spanning the gap. This CDR3 is built from 14 residues. The CDR3 coding sequence is TGTGCCAGCAGTTACTCGAGAGACTTGGAGACCCAGTACTTC. It translates to CASSYSRDLETQYF.

This clone was seen just once. The chain combines TRBV2 with TRBJ1-3; D perhaps matches TRBD1 (5 bases). The CDR3 spans 17 residues. From germline, CDR1 is SNHLY and CDR2 FYNNEI. Trimming pared 0 bases from V and 0 bases from J, leaving 12 bases between. In DNA, the CDR3 is TGTGCCAGCAGTGAAGCAGCAGGGCGCCCCTCTGGAAACACCATATATTTT. It encodes CASSEAAGRPSGNTIYF.

The chain recombines TRBV6-2 or TRBV6-3 with TRBJ1-5; a weak D match, TRBD1 (6 bases). Trimming left V 5 bases short and J 6 bases short, with 14 bases between. The CDR3 sequence is 14 residues long. CDR1 is MNHEY, CDR2 SVGEGT, per germline. The CDR3: CASSQGPWGQPQHF. The CDR3 DNA is TGTGCCAGCAGTCAGGGGCCCTGGGGTCAGCCCCAGCATTTT.

This CDR3 is CATSGAGTGELFF. CDR3 bases: TGTGCCACCAGTGGTGCAGGTACCGGGGAGCTGTTTTTT. The gene calls are TRBV24-1 and TRBJ2-2; D not resolved. Germline V gene lookup returns CDR1 KGHDR and CDR2 SFDVKD. The CDR3 runs 13 residues. Trimming stripped 5 bases from V and 5 bases from J, with 8 bases between.

About this clone: Other nucleotide sequences from this sample produce the same CDR3. The chain carries TRBV7-3 and TRBJ2-3; tentatively, D is TRBD1 (6 bases). Trimming took 5 bases from V and 0 from J, leaving 12 bases between them. CDR1 and CDR2 from the germline V gene are SGHTA and FQGTGA. The CDR3 length is 15 residues. This CDR3 is CASSPLGQSTDTQYF. The DNA for the CDR3 is TGTGCCAGCAGCCCCCTCGGACAGAGCACAGATACGCAGTATTTT. The whole variable domain, filled in from reference TRBV7-3 and TRBJ2-3, reads GAGVSQTPSNKVTEKGKYVELRCDPISGHTALYWYRQSLGQGPEFLIYFQGTGAADDSGLPNDRFFAVRPEGSVSTLKIQRTERGDSAVYLCASSPLGQSTDTQYFGPGTRLTVL.

The gene calls are TRBV4-3 and TRBJ2-3, with TRBD1 identical over 7 bases. The V segment lost 4 bases and the J segment 6 bases; nucleotides outside the gene matches: 13. The germline V gene has CDR1 LGHNA and CDR2 YSLEER. The CDR3 extends over 16 amino acids. CDR3 nucleotide sequence: TGCGCCAGCAGCCTCTCGACAGGGACGGGGACGGATACGCAGTATTTT. It specifies CASSLSTGTGTDTQYF.

A few counts support this clone. DNA of the CDR3: TGCGCCAGCAGTGAGGACAGGGGACCAAATTCACCCCTCCACTTT. Translated: CASSEDRGPNSPLHF. This chain connects TRBV10-1 to TRBJ1-6; the match to TRBD1 covers 8 bases. The CDR3 contains 15 residues. V gave up 2 bases and J gave up 7 bases; unmatched junction bases: 4. Germline lookup yields CDR1 WNHNN and CDR2 SYGVQD (reference sequence).